This entry describes one T cell receptor (beta chain). Germline loops: CDR1 MNHNS, CDR2 SASEGT. V shed 6 bases and J 5 bases; nucleotides not matched to a gene: 9. CDR3 length: 14 amino acids. Time point specified: cycle 4 day 1 (C4D1), after five to seven weeks of nivolumab. Following autologous stem cell transplantation, relapse occurred in every patient, and exposure to brentuximab vedotin varied. The data were taken from a study of PD-1 blockade in classical Hodgkin lymphoma. Here immunoSEQ multiplex PCR was the method, and the copy in TCRdb shows in-frame clones only, minus some. The table records over 75,000 clones, approximately 90% of them present only once.

The V gene is TRBV6-1, the J gene TRBJ2-5; TRBD1 agrees at 7 bases. This sequence originates from a human donor with classical Hodgkin lymphoma. The sequencing used peripheral blood mononuclear cells (PBMCs), collected before the fourth cycle of nivolumab. CDR3 residues: CASRDLKQGETQYF. The CDR3 DNA follows: TGTGCCAGCAGGGACCTCAAACAGGGGGAGACCCAGTACTTC.